This T cell receptor beta chain derives from a study of blood T cell repertoires in COVID-19. V was pared by 6 bases and J by 0 bases, with 8 bases between. This CDR3 spans 13 amino acids. The germline CDR1 and CDR2 sequences are MNHEY and SVGAGI. Some clones are missing from TCRdb's copy, which holds only in-frame ones; the method was immunoSEQ multiplex PCR. The table records under 300,000 clones, roughly nine tenths of them present only once. The sample comprised PBMCs or T cells enriched from blood (not recorded which). The sequence was obtained from a woman aged 40 to 50 who had recovered from COVID-19. The V gene is TRBV6-5, the J gene TRBJ1-1; D unresolved. The CDR3 region is CASRYRLNTEAFF. CDR3 in DNA: TGTGCCAGCAGGTATCGTCTGAACACTGAAGCTTTCTTT.